The 13 T cell receptor beta chains presented below share a single source sample, sequenced in a study of blood T cell repertoires in COVID-19. Produced via immunoSEQ multiplex PCR; TCRdb's table is partial and in-frame only. The profile covers more than 95,000 clones, with approximately 87% appearing a single time and around 15% taken by the ten largest. Sequenced material: peripheral blood. Receptor source: a man in his fifties with acute or convalescent COVID-19.

The V and J genes are TRBV19 and TRBJ1-2; 7 nucleotides agree with TRBD1. CDR1 is LNHDA, CDR2 SQIVND, per germline (reference sequence). Unmatched junction bases numbered 10, after V lost 3 bases and J lost 0 bases. The CDR3 length is 17 residues. This CDR3 reads CASSIRGTARSNYGYTF. For the CDR3, the DNA is TGTGCCAGTAGTATCCGGGGGACAGCCCGATCTAACTATGGCTACACCTTC.

V and J are TRBV6-5 and TRBJ1-5; D gene ambiguous. This CDR3 comprises 15 residues. Germline CDR1 reads MNHEY; CDR2 reads SVGAGI. V was trimmed by 0 bases and J by 3 bases, leaving 9 bases between them. CDR3 region: CASSYSKHLNQPQHF. The CDR3 coding sequence is TGTGCCAGCAGTTACTCGAAACACCTCAATCAGCCCCAGCATTTT.

The rearrangement joins TRBV2 to TRBJ2-1, with 9 bases fitting TRBD2. The J segment lost 6 bases and the V segment lost 8 bases, leaving 11 bases of the junction unmatched. Germline loops: CDR1 SNHLY, CDR2 FYNNEI. The CDR3 has 15 residues. The CDR3 nucleotides are TGTGCCAGCGGGCTTGGCGGGAGGGCTGGCAATGAGCAGTTCTTC. Residues: CASGLGGRAGNEQFF.

The V call is TRBV6-6, the J call TRBJ1-1; 7 nucleotides agree with TRBD1. This CDR3 comprises 16 residues. The germline V gene has CDR1 MNHNY and CDR2 SVGAGI (reference sequence). The J segment lost 5 bases and the V segment lost 6 bases, leaving 15 bases of the junction unmatched. CDR3 sequence (DNA): TGTGCCAGCAGCCCTGACAGGGTGGGGGAAACGACTGAAGCTTTCTTT. Amino acid sequence: CASSPDRVGETTEAFF.

This clone is a singleton in its sample. The chain joins TRBV4-1 to TRBJ1-2; D is undetermined. V lost 1 base to trimming and J lost 0 bases, with 6 bases between them. Germline CDR1 MGHRA, CDR2 YSYEKL. This CDR3 has 14 residues. CDR3 nucleotides: TGCGCCAGCAGCCAAGTCCCTCCTAACTATGGCTACACCTTC. The encoded protein is CASSQVPPNYGYTF.

The genes are TRBV29-1 and TRBJ2-3, with D unclear. The V gene lost 6 bases and the J gene lost 0 bases, with 16 bases spanning the gap. This CDR3 contains 15 residues. CDR1 SQVTM and CDR2 ANQGSEA come from the germline V gene. CDR3 protein: CSVEYITPSTDTQYF. The CDR3 nucleotides read TGCAGCGTCGAATACATAACCCCTAGCACAGATACGCAGTATTTT.

This clone was picked up one time. This chain joins TRBV18 and TRBJ2-1, with a possible D match to TRBD1 (5 bases). There are 15 residues in the CDR3. Germline V gives CDR1 KGHSH, CDR2 LQKENI. Trimming took 2 bases from V and 7 from J, leaving 15 bases between them. CDR3 amino acids: CASSPRGQGRNEQFF. The CDR3 region has the DNA TGTGCCAGCTCACCAAGAGGACAAGGAAGGAATGAGCAGTTCTTC.

This clone was detected ten times or more. This CDR3 is CASSLGAGVRNEQFF. The CDR3 DNA reads TGTGCCAGCAGCTTAGGAGCGGGAGTTCGAAATGAGCAGTTCTTC. This chain uses TRBV7-2 with TRBJ2-1; 8 bases agree with TRBD2. V lost 1 base and J lost 7; bases outside the gene matches: 6. The CDR3 sequence is 15 residues long. Germline V gene lookup returns CDR1 SGHTA and CDR2 FQGNSA.

The chain is built from TRBV9 and TRBJ2-3; 9 bases align to TRBD2. The CDR3 sequence is 16 residues long. V shed 0 bases, J shed 2 bases, and the junction held 4 bases outside the gene matches. The germline gives CDR1 SGDLS, CDR2 YYNGEE. This chain's CDR3 is CASSVGAGGTTDTQYF. CDR3 nucleotides: TGTGCCAGCAGCGTAGGAGCGGGAGGAACCACAGATACGCAGTATTTT.

The chain has TRBV10-3 and TRBJ2-2; D unresolved. The CDR3 loop spans 13 amino acids. The V gene's germline CDR1 is ENHRY and CDR2 SYGVKD. V was clipped by 0 bases and J by 5 bases, with 4 bases between them. CDR3 in amino acids: CAISESTTGELFF. Written as DNA, the CDR3 is TGTGCCATCAGTGAGTCGACAACCGGGGAGCTGTTTTTT.

The rearrangement links TRBV15 to TRBJ1-5, with 7 positions matching TRBD1. CDR1 LNHNV and CDR2 YYDKDF come from the germline V gene (reference sequence). The V and J ends lost 8 bases and 5 bases, in that order; junction bases with no gene match: 3. The CDR3 extends over 12 amino acids. The CDR3: CATSTGYQPQHF. The CDR3 DNA sequence: TGTGCCACCTCGACAGGGTATCAGCCCCAGCATTTT.

The gene calls are TRBV19 and TRBJ1-2, with 8 bases fitting TRBD1. CDR3 length equals 14 residues. V was pared by 4 bases and J by 6 bases, with 7 bases of the junction left unmatched. CDR1 and CDR2 from the germline V gene are LNHDA and SQIVND (reference sequence). The CDR3 here is CASSTGGQGNGYTF. Written as DNA, the CDR3 is TGTGCCAGTAGTACCGGTGGACAGGGTAATGGCTACACCTTC.

The V call is TRBV6-5, the J call TRBJ2-7, with TRBD1 matching 9 bases. Trimming removed 6 bases from V and 0 bases from J; junction bases left unmatched: 0. CDR1 MNHEY and CDR2 SVGAGI come from the germline V gene. The CDR3 totals 13 residues. The CDR3, as DNA: TGTGCCAGCAGACAGGGGGCCTCCTACGAGCAGTACTTC. It yields the protein CASRQGASYEQYF.